Below are 6 T cell receptor beta chains sequenced from a single sample in a study of PD-1 blockade in classical Hodgkin lymphoma. Profiled with immunoSEQ multiplex PCR; TCRdb holds only in-frame clones, not every one. The repertoire holds roughly 100,000 clones, with roughly 91% as singletons. Time point defined: cycle 4 day 1 (C4D1), after five to seven weeks of nivolumab. All the patients suffered relapse after autologous stem cell transplantation, and brentuximab vedotin exposure differed. The sample consisted of peripheral blood mononuclear cells (PBMCs), taken before the fourth cycle of nivolumab. The source of these receptors is a human donor with classical Hodgkin lymphoma.

The chain uses TRBV27 and TRBJ2-7; weak D call: TRBD1 (5 bases). Trimming shortened V by 3 bases and J by 6 bases, and 18 bases separated the two germline ends. The CDR3 spans 15 residues. From germline, CDR1 is MNHEY and CDR2 SMNVEV (reference sequence). The CDR3 here is CASSFRDSGSREQYF. The CDR3 DNA reads as TGTGCCAGCAGTTTCCGAGATTCAGGGTCACGCGAGCAGTACTTC.

The CDR3 region has the DNA TGTGCCAGCAGCTTAAGGCTAGCGGGACGTAACACCGGGGAGCTGTTTTTT. Translated, it gives CASSLRLAGRNTGELFF. The chain uses TRBV7-3 and TRBJ2-2, with 9 bases identical to TRBD2. This CDR3 is built from 17 residues. The V and J ends lost 1 base and 2 bases, in that order; junction bases with no gene match: 5. Germline values: CDR1 SGHTA, CDR2 FQGTGA.

The chain combines TRBV28 with TRBJ2-7; 9 bases are shared with TRBD1. The germline V gene encodes CDR1 MDHEN and CDR2 SYDVKM. CDR3 size: 16 residues. V lost 1 base to trimming and J lost 5 bases; unmatched junction nucleotides: 9. CDR3 region: CASSLFGTGSFHEQYF. In nucleotides, the CDR3 is TGTGCCAGCAGTTTATTCGGGACAGGGTCTTTTCACGAGCAGTACTTC. The full variable domain, in which reference TRBV28 and TRBJ2-7 provide the parts outside the CDR3, is DVKVTQSSRYLVKRTGEKVFLECVQDMDHENMFWYRQDPGLGLRLIYFSYDVKMKEKGDIPEGYSVSREKKERFSLILESASTNQTSMYLCASSLFGTGSFHEQYFGPGTRLTVT.

The sample holds one count of this clone. This rearrangement joins TRBV5-6 to TRBJ1-3; 7 nucleotides agree with TRBD1. This CDR3 is built from 15 residues. Germline loops: CDR1 SGHDT, CDR2 YYEEEE. V shed 4 bases and J 0 bases; nucleotides not matched to a gene: 4. CDR3 coding DNA: TGTGCCAGCAGCCCTGACAGGGACTCTGGAAACACCATATATTTT. Protein sequence: CASSPDRDSGNTIYF.

The J gene is TRBJ1-2, the V gene TRBV6-5, with D unclear. V dropped 4 bases and J dropped 4 bases, with 16 bases sitting between them. Germline loops: CDR1 MNHEY, CDR2 SVGAGI. The CDR3 length is 15 residues. CDR3 DNA sequence: TGTGCCAGCAGTTCCATCGATCGGAGAGGCTATGGCTACACCTTC. Amino acid sequence: CASSSIDRRGYGYTF.

The chain joins TRBV5-1 to TRBJ2-7, with TRBD1 matching over 11 bases. Trimming took 4 bases from V and 2 from J; bases not matched to a gene: 2. The CDR3 runs 14 residues. Germline-derived CDR1 and CDR2 are SGHRS and YFSETQ. CDR3 nucleotides: TGCGCCAGCAGCCCGGACAGGGGGCCCTACGAGCAGTACTTC. It translates to CASSPDRGPYEQYF.